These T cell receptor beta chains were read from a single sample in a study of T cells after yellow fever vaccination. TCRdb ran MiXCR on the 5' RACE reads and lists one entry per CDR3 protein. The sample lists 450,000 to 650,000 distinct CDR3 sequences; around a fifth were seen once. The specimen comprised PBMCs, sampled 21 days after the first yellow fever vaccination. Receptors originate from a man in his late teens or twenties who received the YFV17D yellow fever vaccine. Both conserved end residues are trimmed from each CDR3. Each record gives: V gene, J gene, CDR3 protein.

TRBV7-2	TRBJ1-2	ASSRSEKYGYT
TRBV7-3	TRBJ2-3	ASSPLEGRKDTQY
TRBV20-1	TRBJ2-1	SAAGLAYSNEQF
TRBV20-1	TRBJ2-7	SASSLAGGYEQY
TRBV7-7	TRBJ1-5	ASSLKWTARAVNQPQH
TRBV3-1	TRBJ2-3	ASSARTSGGDTQY
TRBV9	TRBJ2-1	ASSAVYNEQF
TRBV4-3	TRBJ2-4	ASSQEITGTSGKNIQY
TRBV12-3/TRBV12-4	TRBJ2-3	ASSPRGPRTPYTQY
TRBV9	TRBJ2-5	ASATEGQKETQY
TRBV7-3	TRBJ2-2	ASSFFWTGLTGELF
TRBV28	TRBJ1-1	ASSLFPKAF
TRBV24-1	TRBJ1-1	ATSPSQGLTEAF
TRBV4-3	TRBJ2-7	ASSPSGGDEQY
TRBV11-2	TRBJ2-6	ASSSPGGNLAGANVLT
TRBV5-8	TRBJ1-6	ASSWLFETGNNSPLH
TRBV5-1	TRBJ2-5	ASSPADPQETQY
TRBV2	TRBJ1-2	ASSDQGHLDGYT
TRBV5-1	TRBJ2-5	ASSSPGRRETQY
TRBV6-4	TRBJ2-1	ASSPSGGANEQF
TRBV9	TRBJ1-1	ASSVTDGNTEAF
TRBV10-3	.	PTSQGGPTDTQH
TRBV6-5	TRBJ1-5	ASSYSGTGGRQPQH
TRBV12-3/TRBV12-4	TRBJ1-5	ASGRAQLGNQPQH
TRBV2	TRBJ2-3	ASSVTHGLEFEDTQY
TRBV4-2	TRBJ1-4	ASSQDRQHNEKLF
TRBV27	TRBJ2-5	ASSEGLAPGETQY
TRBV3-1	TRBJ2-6	ASSQTTGGASGANVLT
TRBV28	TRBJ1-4	ASSREKLF
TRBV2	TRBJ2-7	ASSGGWGQGSPYEQY
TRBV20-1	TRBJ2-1	SATGTSGSYNEQF
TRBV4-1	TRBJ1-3	ASSQIPGAAGNTIY
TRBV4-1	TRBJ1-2	ASSVGGQGGWGYT
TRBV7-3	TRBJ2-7	ASSLTGREQY
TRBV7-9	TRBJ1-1	ASSPQGEGTEAF
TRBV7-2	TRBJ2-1	ASSLVFTSGPNEQF
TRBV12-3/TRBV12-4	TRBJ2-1	ASSFRPGLGVHPSYNEQF
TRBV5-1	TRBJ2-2	ASSRGHNTGELF
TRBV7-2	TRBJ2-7	ASSSYPGGTYEQY
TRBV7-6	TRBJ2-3	ASSLGYGITDTQY
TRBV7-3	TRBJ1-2	ASSSYYRDRVRGYT
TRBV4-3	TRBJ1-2	ASSFGQGYGYT
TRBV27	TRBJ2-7	ASGLRGAPYEQY
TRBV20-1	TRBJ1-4	SASPGMKEKLF
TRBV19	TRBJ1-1	ASVKTRTGGITEAF
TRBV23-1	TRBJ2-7	ASSRFTGKYEQY
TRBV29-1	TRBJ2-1	SISRGLYNEQF
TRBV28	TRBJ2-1	ASRVEVNEQF
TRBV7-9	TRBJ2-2	ASSLSRMHANTGELF
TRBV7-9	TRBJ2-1	ASSSSPGTDINEQF
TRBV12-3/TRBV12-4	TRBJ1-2	ASSFGRSHGYT
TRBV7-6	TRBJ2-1	ASSLSQGINNEQF
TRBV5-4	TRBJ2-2	ASSPSQGLYTGELF